Listed here is a single TCR beta chain. The protocol was immunoSEQ multiplex PCR, while the TCRdb copy is restricted to in-frame clones and leaves out a portion. The sample lists about 93,000 clones; less than 90% were seen once. This entry is derived from a study of control samples from healthy donors and cancer patients. From germline, CDR1 is MNHNY and CDR2 SVGAGI (reference sequence). The V and J ends lost 5 bases and 7 bases respectively, with 17 bases between them. The CDR3 length is 14 residues. This chain connects TRBV6-6 to TRBJ1-2, with TRBD1 as a possible D gene (5 bases). The source material was blood. The sequence derives from a woman aged 65 to 85 in good health. The CDR3 reads CASSPGVGVGGYTF. The CDR3 DNA is TGTGCCAGCAGTCCGGGTGTGGGGGTTGGTGGCTACACCTTC.